This T cell receptor (beta chain) was captured in a study of T-cell memory formation after mild COVID-19. Findings and caveats of the study: Balance between CD4 and CD8 was seen in clones contracting day 15 to 85, and a CD4+ lean was seen in later expanders. Pre-infection memory already had some responding clones, implying cross-reactive memory joined.

Sample barcodes and UMIs were carried by the TCR alpha and TCR beta cDNA libraries that 5'RACE generated with constant-segment primers. TCRdb fed the 5' RACE reads into MiXCR, producing one record per CDR3 protein. This sample has fewer than 500,000 distinct CDR3 sequences, with 25% found just once. Germline V gene sequence: CDR1 SGDLS, CDR2 YYNGEE. Losses at the gene ends were 3 bases for V and 3 bases for J; bases not matched to a gene: 6. CDR3 length: 17 amino acids. As regards this clonotype: Its target is not known.

The sample comprised PBMCs or a T cell subset sorted from them (not recorded which). The V gene is TRBV9, the J gene TRBJ2-3; 14 nucleotides line up with TRBD2. This TCR was recovered from an adult woman who had mild COVID-19 (a few samples of this study predate the infection). Cell type and time point are not known. The CDR3 reads CASSDGTSGSVTDTQYF. The CDR3 DNA reads TGTGCCAGCAGCGATGGGACTAGCGGGAGTGTAACAGATACGCAGTATTTT. The whole variable domain, filled in from reference TRBV9 and TRBJ2-3, reads DSGVTQTPKHLITATGQRVTLRCSPRSGDLSVYWYQQSLDQGLQFLIQYYNGEERAKGNILERFSAQQFPDLHSELNLSSLELGDSALYFCASSDGTSGSVTDTQYFGPGTRLTVL.